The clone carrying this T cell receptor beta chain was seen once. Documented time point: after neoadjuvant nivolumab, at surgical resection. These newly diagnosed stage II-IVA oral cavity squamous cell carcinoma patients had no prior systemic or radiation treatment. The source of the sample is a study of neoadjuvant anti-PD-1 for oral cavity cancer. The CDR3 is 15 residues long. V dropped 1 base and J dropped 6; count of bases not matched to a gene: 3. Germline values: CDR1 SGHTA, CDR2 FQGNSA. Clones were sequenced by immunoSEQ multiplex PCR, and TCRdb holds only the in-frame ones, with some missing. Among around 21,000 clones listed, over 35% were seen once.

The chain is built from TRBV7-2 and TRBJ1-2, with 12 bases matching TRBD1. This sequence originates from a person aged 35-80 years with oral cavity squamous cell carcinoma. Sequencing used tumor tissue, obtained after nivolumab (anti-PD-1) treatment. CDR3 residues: CASSLGDRGQDGYTF. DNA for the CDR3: TGTGCCAGCAGCTTAGGGGACAGGGGGCAGGATGGCTACACCTTC.